These 30 T cell receptor beta chains were sequenced from one sample in a study of technical replicates of blood from a handful of donors. The data were produced by immunoSEQ multiplex PCR, yet TCRdb's version contains in-frame clones alone and is incomplete. The data show around 83,000 clones, with about 92% seen just once and approximately 0.25% held by the top ten. Sequencing input: T cells isolated from PBMCs. Receptor source: a human donor in good health.

The rearrangement uses TRBV10-3 and TRBJ2-7, with D perhaps matching TRBD1 (6 bases). V dropped 8 bases and J dropped 2 bases, with 16 bases sitting between them. This CDR3 is 14 amino acids long. Germline lookup yields CDR1 ENHRY and CDR2 SYGVKD. CDR3 residues: CAISRTGTTYEQYF. CDR3 in DNA: TGTGCCATCTCCCGTACAGGGACCACCTACGAGCAGTACTTC.

The CDR3 DNA reads TGTGCCAGTGGGACTTGGGCCTACACCCTCTACGAGCAGTACTTC. Translating it yields CASGTWAYTLYEQYF. The rearrangement uses TRBV28 and TRBJ2-7; maybe TRBD2 (6 bases). In germline, CDR1 is MDHEN, CDR2 SYDVKM. V lost 9 bases and J lost 3, with 21 bases in between. The CDR3 totals 15 residues.

The chain joins TRBV25-1 to TRBJ2-1, with TRBD2 identical over 9 bases. Germline CDR1 MGHDK, CDR2 SYGVNS. V gave up 5 bases and J gave up 2 bases; unmatched junction bases: 7. This CDR3 has 16 amino acids. The CDR3 protein is CASSSNLAGPYNEQFF. For the CDR3, the DNA is TGTGCCAGCAGTTCGAACCTAGCGGGACCCTACAATGAGCAGTTCTTC.

The V call is TRBV15, the J call TRBJ2-1, with D possibly matching TRBD2 (6 bases). The CDR3 is 15 residues long. The V end was cut by 1 base, the J end by 0 bases, with 7 bases between. Germline loops: CDR1 LNHNV, CDR2 YYDKDF (reference sequence). Here the CDR3 reads CATSRVADSYNEQFF. DNA for the CDR3: TGTGCCACCAGCAGAGTAGCGGACTCCTACAATGAGCAGTTCTTC.

This chain uses TRBV29-1 with TRBJ2-5, with D possibly being TRBD1 (5 bases). Between the trimmed V and J ends, which lost 5 bases and 5 bases, there was a span of 12 bases. CDR3 size: 12 residues. Germline assignment: CDR1 SQVTM and CDR2 ANQGSEA. Written as DNA, the CDR3 is TGCAGCGTTTACAGGTCTGATGAGACCCAGTACTTC. Protein sequence: CSVYRSDETQYF.

CDR3 in amino acids: CASSVDGDLRELFF. The CDR3 DNA follows: TGTGCCAGCAGCGTAGACGGGGACTTGCGGGAGCTGTTTTTT. This chain connects TRBV9 to TRBJ2-2; TRBD2 might be the D (6 bases). Trimming stripped 0 bases from V and 9 bases from J, with 12 bases between. The CDR3 covers 14 residues. The germline CDR1 and CDR2 sequences are SGDLS and YYNGEE.

Notes on this clone: This specimen includes other DNA sequences encoding the same CDR3. The DNA for the CDR3 is TGTGCCAGCAGCTTACGAGAGACCCAGTACTTC. Its translation is CASSLRETQYF. This chain uses TRBV28 with TRBJ2-5, with D uncertain. The CDR3 runs to 11 residues. Germline loops: CDR1 MDHEN, CDR2 SYDVKM. V was cut by 6 bases and J by 4 bases, with 6 bases left in between.

The chain uses TRBV5-8 and TRBJ2-5, with TRBD1 matching over 7 bases. CDR3 length equals 12 residues. Trimming cost V 7 bases and J 5 bases; bases outside gene matches: 5. Germline V gene data show CDR1 as SGHTS and CDR2 as YDEGEE. CDR3 sequence: CASLDRVETQYF. In DNA form, the CDR3 reads TGTGCCAGCCTCGACAGGGTTGAGACCCAGTACTTC.

This clone was seen once. The chain joins TRBV2 to TRBJ1-1; TRBD1 matches at 8 bases. CDR1 SNHLY and CDR2 FYNNEI come from the germline V gene. The CDR3 loop spans 14 amino acids. The V and J ends lost 6 bases and 3 bases, in that order; junction bases with no gene match: 6. The CDR3 reads CASRKLTGDTEAFF. The CDR3 nucleotides are TGTGCCAGCAGAAAATTGACAGGGGACACTGAAGCTTTCTTT. Using reference TRBV2 and TRBJ1-1 for the parts outside the CDR3, the full variable domain is EPEVTQTPSHQVTQMGQEVILRCVPISNHLYFYWYRQILGQKVEFLVSFYNNEISEKSEIFDDQFSVERPDGSNFTLKIRSTKLEDSAMYFCASRKLTGDTEAFFGQGTRLTVV.

The J gene is TRBJ1-5, the V gene TRBV5-6; 7 nucleotides line up with TRBD1. The germline V gene has CDR1 SGHDT and CDR2 YYEEEE. V lost 1 base to trimming and J lost 15 bases; unmatched junction nucleotides: 7. The CDR3 consists of 12 residues. CDR3 loop: CASSLLLAGGHF. The DNA for the CDR3 is TGTGCCAGCAGCTTGTTGTTGGCAGGGGGGCATTTT.

The rearrangement joins TRBV7-9 to TRBJ2-2, with 8 bases that match TRBD1. There are 14 residues in the CDR3. V shed 10 bases, J shed 8 bases, and the junction held 12 bases outside the gene matches. Per germline, CDR1 SEHNR and CDR2 FQNEAQ (reference sequence). CDR3 bases: TGTGCCATCATCCAGGGGGCGCCCGTTGGGGAGCTGTTTTTT. This translates into CAIIQGAPVGELFF.

The chain recombines TRBV5-4 with TRBJ2-7, with 9 bases aligning to TRBD1. V was pared by 5 bases and J by 7 bases, with 10 bases of the junction left unmatched. The V gene's germline CDR1 is SGHNT and CDR2 YYREEE (reference sequence). This CDR3 comprises 14 residues. CDR3 sequence reads: CASSSGQGRGEQYF. In nucleotides, the CDR3 is TGTGCCAGCAGTTCGGGACAGGGAAGAGGAGAGCAGTACTTC.

Points on this clone: The identical CDR3 is also encoded by other nucleotide sequences in the sample. This sequence joins TRBV4-1 and TRBJ1-2; D is unresolved. Germline V gene lookup returns CDR1 MGHRA and CDR2 YSYEKL. The CDR3 is 14 amino acids. Trimming cost V 0 bases and J 2 bases, with 7 bases left between them. The DNA for the CDR3 is TGCGCCAGCAGCCAAGATCCAGGCAACTATGGCTACACCTTC. It translates to CASSQDPGNYGYTF.

The CDR3 reads CASIRRGGYNEQFF. The CDR3 DNA sequence: TGTGCCAGCATAAGGCGGGGAGGTTACAATGAGCAGTTCTTC. This chain joins TRBV2 and TRBJ2-1, with D tentatively TRBD2 (6 bases). The CDR3 runs 14 residues. Trimming removed 7 bases at V and 4 bases at J, with 14 bases between. CDR1 is SNHLY and CDR2 is FYNNEI in the germline V gene.

This chain joins TRBV19 and TRBJ2-5, with 7 bases lining up with TRBD1. Germline V lookup: CDR1 LNHDA, CDR2 SQIVND (reference sequence). Trimming cost V 5 bases and J 1 base; bases outside gene matches: 10. The CDR3 length is 16 residues. The CDR3 reads CASSSQGFAAQETQYF. The CDR3 nucleotides read TGTGCCAGTAGTTCACAGGGGTTTGCGGCCCAAGAGACCCAGTACTTC.

This clone was counted only a few times. The chain carries TRBV11-1 and TRBJ2-1; D perhaps matches TRBD1 (6 bases). The V gene lost 8 bases and the J gene lost 4 bases, with 9 bases spanning the gap. Germline loops: CDR1 SGHAT, CDR2 FQDESV (reference sequence). CDR3 size: 12 residues. The CDR3 sequence is CASGGHYNEQFF. CDR3 nucleotides: TGTGCCAGCGGGGGACATTACAATGAGCAGTTCTTC.

The V gene is TRBV27, the J gene TRBJ1-1; D ambiguous. The germline V gene has CDR1 MNHEY and CDR2 SMNVEV (reference sequence). The germline V and J ends were trimmed by 6 bases and 6 bases, with 17 bases remaining between them. The CDR3 contains 14 residues. The CDR3 sequence is CASSIVVGSAEAFF. The CDR3 nucleotides read TGTGCCAGCAGCATAGTCGTGGGGAGTGCTGAAGCTTTCTTT.

This chain connects TRBV2 to TRBJ1-2; a possible D gene is TRBD1 (5 bases). The CDR3 covers 14 residues. CDR1 is SNHLY and CDR2 is FYNNEI in the germline V gene. Trimming pared 6 bases from V and 0 bases from J, leaving 11 bases between. The CDR3 reads CASRTQVTNYGYTF. CDR3 DNA: TGTGCCAGCAGAACACAGGTTACTAACTATGGCTACACCTTC.

In DNA, the CDR3 is TGTGCCAGTAGTATCACGGGACAGGCGCAGGCCCAGCATTTT. Translated: CASSITGQAQAQHF. This chain links TRBV19 with TRBJ1-5; 8 bases align to TRBD1. V shed 3 bases and J 11 bases; nucleotides not matched to a gene: 9. Germline V lookup: CDR1 LNHDA, CDR2 SQIVND (reference sequence). CDR3 size: 14 residues.

The gene calls are TRBV5-1 and TRBJ2-7; tentative D call: TRBD1 (6 bases). Germline assignment: CDR1 SGHRS and CDR2 YFSETQ. The CDR3 has 13 residues. V was cut by 7 bases and J by 2 bases, with 13 bases left in between. The CDR3 spells CASAGTSTYEQYF. The CDR3, as DNA: TGCGCCAGCGCCGGGACAAGTACCTACGAGCAGTACTTC.

The chain carries TRBV5-1 and TRBJ2-5, with 10 bases aligning to TRBD2. The V gene end was trimmed by 4 bases and the J gene end by 5 bases; junction bases not matched to a gene: 8. This CDR3 comprises 15 residues. Germline lookup yields CDR1 SGHRS and CDR2 YFSETQ. CDR3 in DNA: TGCGCCAGCAGCCTGGAGCGGGGGGGCGGTGAGACCCAGTACTTC. Protein: CASSLERGGGETQYF.

The chain recombines TRBV5-4 with TRBJ2-5, with 10 bases that match TRBD2. Looked up from germline, CDR1 is SGHNT and CDR2 is YYREEE (reference sequence). CDR3 length equals 15 residues. J gave up 7 bases and V 4 bases, and 10 bases lay outside the gene matches. The CDR3 nucleotides read TGTGCCAGCAGCCCGGCTCTAGCGGGAGTTCGGACCCAGTACTTC. It yields the protein CASSPALAGVRTQYF.

This chain joins TRBV30 and TRBJ1-6; 12 bases fit TRBD1. Germline CDR1 GTSNPN, CDR2 SVGIG (reference sequence). Trimming cost V 5 bases and J 7 bases; bases outside gene matches: 6. This CDR3 comprises 15 residues. CDR3 amino acids: CAWSGTGGLNSPLHF. The DNA of the CDR3 is TGTGCCTGGTCCGGGACAGGGGGCTTAAATTCACCCCTCCACTTT.

This chain joins TRBV6-1 and TRBJ2-2; TRBD2 agrees at 7 bases. The CDR3 sequence is 16 residues long. With 2 bases clipped from V and 5 bases from J, the junction kept 8 bases outside the gene matches. Germline CDR1 and CDR2: MNHNS and SASEGT. The CDR3 here is CASSERPPSGTGELFF. Written as DNA, the CDR3 is TGTGCCAGCAGTGAACGCCCCCCTAGCGGTACCGGGGAGCTGTTTTTT.

The chain joins TRBV5-6 to TRBJ2-1; 12 positions match TRBD2. The trim removed 4 bases at V and 9 bases at J, leaving 8 bases unmatched. This CDR3 is 15 amino acids long. Looked up from germline, CDR1 is SGHDT and CDR2 is YYEEEE. The CDR3 loop is CASSLTSGRIREQFF. Written as DNA, the CDR3 is TGTGCCAGCAGCCTCACTAGCGGGAGGATTCGTGAGCAGTTCTTC.

Here the CDR3 reads CASRITRRAFF. In nucleotides, the CDR3 is TGTGCCAGCAGGATAACAAGGAGAGCTTTCTTT. The gene calls are TRBV6-1 and TRBJ1-1; D remains ambiguous. Germline V CDR1 and CDR2: MNHNS, SASEGT. The CDR3 is 11 amino acids. V lost 6 bases and J lost 10, with 12 bases in between.

This rearrangement joins TRBV6-5 to TRBJ2-5, with 8 bases matching TRBD2. Germline assignment: CDR1 MNHEY and CDR2 SVGAGI. CDR3 size: 15 residues. V trimming: 8 bases; J trimming: 5 bases; junction bases outside the gene matches: 13. The CDR3 loop reads CASAHSGGRGETQYF. The CDR3 nucleotides read TGTGCCAGCGCCCACTCGGGGGGGCGCGGGGAGACCCAGTACTTC.

The V call is TRBV19, the J call TRBJ2-7, with a tentative D call TRBD1 (6 bases). This CDR3 has 14 residues. The V and J ends lost 5 bases and 0 bases respectively, with 11 bases between them. Germline CDR1 and CDR2: LNHDA and SQIVND (reference sequence). The chain's CDR3 is CASSWGPGSYEQYF. DNA for the CDR3: TGTGCCAGTAGTTGGGGGCCTGGCTCCTACGAGCAGTACTTC.

The rearrangement uses TRBV28 and TRBJ2-1, with TRBD1 identical over 8 bases. Germline CDR1 reads MDHEN; CDR2 reads SYDVKM. The V and J ends lost 6 bases and 7 bases, in that order; junction bases with no gene match: 11. The CDR3 loop spans 15 amino acids. The CDR3 sequence: CASRKQGVHRNEQFF. Written as DNA, the CDR3 is TGTGCCAGCAGGAAACAGGGGGTTCATAGGAATGAGCAGTTCTTC.

The chain carries TRBV5-5 and TRBJ1-4; 11 nucleotides agree with TRBD1. The V segment lost 4 bases and the J segment 7 bases; nucleotides outside the gene matches: 6. The CDR3 sequence is 15 residues long. CDR1 is SGHKS, CDR2 YYEKEE, per germline (reference sequence). The CDR3 coding sequence is TGTGCCAGCAGCGCCGGGACAGGGGGGCGTGAAAAACTGTTTTTT. As protein: CASSAGTGGREKLFF. Complete variable domain (other parts from reference TRBV5-5 and TRBJ1-4): DAGVTQSPTHLIKTRGQQVTLRCSPISGHKSVSWYQQVLGQGPQFIFQYYEKEERGRGNFPDRFSARQFPNYSSELNVNALLLGDSALYLCASSAGTGGREKLFFGSGTQLSVL.